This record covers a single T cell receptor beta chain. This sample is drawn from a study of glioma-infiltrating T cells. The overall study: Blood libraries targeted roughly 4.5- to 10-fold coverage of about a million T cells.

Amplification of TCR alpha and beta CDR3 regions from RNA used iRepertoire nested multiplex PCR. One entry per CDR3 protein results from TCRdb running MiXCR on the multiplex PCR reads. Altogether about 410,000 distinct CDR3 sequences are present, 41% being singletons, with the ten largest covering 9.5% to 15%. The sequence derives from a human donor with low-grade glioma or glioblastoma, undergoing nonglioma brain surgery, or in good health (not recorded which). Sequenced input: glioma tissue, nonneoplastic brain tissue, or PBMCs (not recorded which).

CDR3 coding DNA: TGTGCCAGCAGCTTCGAGGACAGCAATCAGCCCCAGCATTTT. Its translation: CASSFEDSNQPQHF. The J gene is TRBJ1-5, the V gene TRBV5-5; D is unresolved. Germline V gives CDR1 SGHKS, CDR2 YYEKEE (reference sequence). The CDR3 totals 14 residues. Trimming took off 2 bases at V and 1 base at J, with 7 bases between the two ends.